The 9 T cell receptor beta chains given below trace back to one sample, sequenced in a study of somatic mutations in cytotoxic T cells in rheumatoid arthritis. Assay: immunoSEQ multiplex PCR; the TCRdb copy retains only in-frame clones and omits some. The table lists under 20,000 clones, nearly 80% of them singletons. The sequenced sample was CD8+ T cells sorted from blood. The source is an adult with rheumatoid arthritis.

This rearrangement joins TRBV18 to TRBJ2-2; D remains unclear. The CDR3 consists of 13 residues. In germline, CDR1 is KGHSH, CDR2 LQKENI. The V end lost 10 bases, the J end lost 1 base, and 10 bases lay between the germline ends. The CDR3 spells CATPILNTGELFF. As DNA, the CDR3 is TGTGCCACCCCCATCTTGAACACCGGGGAGCTGTTTTTT.

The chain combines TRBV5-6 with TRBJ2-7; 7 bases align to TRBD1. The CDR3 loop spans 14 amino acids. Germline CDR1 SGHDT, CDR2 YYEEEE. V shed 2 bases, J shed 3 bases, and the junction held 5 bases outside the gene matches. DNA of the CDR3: TGTGCCAGCAGCTTCAATAACAGGGGCTACGAGCAGTACTTC. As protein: CASSFNNRGYEQYF.

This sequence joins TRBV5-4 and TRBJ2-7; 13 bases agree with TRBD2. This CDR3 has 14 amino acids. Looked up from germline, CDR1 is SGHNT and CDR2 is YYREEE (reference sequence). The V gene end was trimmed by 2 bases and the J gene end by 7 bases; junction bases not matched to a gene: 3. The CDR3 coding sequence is TGTGCCAGCAGCTTCGGACTAGCGGGGGAGGAGCAGTACTTC. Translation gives CASSFGLAGEEQYF.

The CDR3 loop is CASSLAGTATDTQYF. The CDR3 coding sequence is TGTGCCAGCAGCTTAGCGGGAACAGCCACAGATACGCAGTATTTT. The chain recombines TRBV7-6 with TRBJ2-3; D is undetermined. V lost 0 bases and J lost 2, with 9 bases in between. Germline values: CDR1 SGHVS, CDR2 FNYEAQ. The CDR3 has 15 amino acids.

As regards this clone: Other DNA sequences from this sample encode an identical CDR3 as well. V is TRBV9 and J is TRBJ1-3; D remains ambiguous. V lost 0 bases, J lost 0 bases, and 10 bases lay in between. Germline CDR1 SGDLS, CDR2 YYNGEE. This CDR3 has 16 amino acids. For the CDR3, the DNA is TGTGCCAGCAGCGTAGTCTCCGGCGGCTCTGGAAACACCATATATTTT. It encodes CASSVVSGGSGNTIYF.

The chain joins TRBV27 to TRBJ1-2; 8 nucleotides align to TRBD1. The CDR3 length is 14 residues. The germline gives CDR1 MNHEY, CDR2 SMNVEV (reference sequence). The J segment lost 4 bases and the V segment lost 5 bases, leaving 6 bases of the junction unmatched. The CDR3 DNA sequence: TGTGCCAGCAGTCCCGGGACAGGCGCCTATGGCTACACCTTC. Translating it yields CASSPGTGAYGYTF.

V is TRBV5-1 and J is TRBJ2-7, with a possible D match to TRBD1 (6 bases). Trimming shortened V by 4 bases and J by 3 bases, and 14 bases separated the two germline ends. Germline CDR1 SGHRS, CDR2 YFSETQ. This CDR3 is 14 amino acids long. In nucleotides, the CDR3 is TGCGCCAGCAGCCAAGCACAGGGCTTCTACGAGCAGTACTTC. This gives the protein CASSQAQGFYEQYF.

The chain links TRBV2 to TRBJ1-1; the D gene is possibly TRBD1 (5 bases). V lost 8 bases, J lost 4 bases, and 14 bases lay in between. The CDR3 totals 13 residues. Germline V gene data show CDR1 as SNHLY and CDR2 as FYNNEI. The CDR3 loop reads CASPPRQSTEAFF. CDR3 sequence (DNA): TGTGCCAGCCCCCCTCGACAGTCCACTGAAGCTTTCTTT. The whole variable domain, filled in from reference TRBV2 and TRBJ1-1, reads EPEVTQTPSHQVTQMGQEVILRCVPISNHLYFYWYRQILGQKVEFLVSFYNNEISEKSEIFDDQFSVERPDGSNFTLKIRSTKLEDSAMYFCASPPRQSTEAFFGQGTRLTVV.

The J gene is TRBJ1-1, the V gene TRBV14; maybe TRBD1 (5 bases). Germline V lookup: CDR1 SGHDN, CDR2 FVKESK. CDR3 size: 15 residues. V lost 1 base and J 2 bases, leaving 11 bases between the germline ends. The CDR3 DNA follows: TGTGCCAGCAGCCAAGTAGGTCAGGGCAACACTGAAGCTTTCTTT. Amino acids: CASSQVGQGNTEAFF.